Listed below are T cell receptor beta chains from one sample, sequenced in a study of blood T cell repertoires in COVID-19. Profiling relied on immunoSEQ multiplex PCR, and the TCRdb table lists in-frame clones only, not all of them. The sample yields 200,000 to 250,000 clones, roughly four fifths seen once. The specimen was peripheral blood. The source is a woman aged 25 to 39 who had recovered from COVID-19. Each CDR3 is given with its conserved first and last residue. Fields, in order: J gene, clone size, V gene, CDR3 protein. A row's size may be missing; if present it is once, few, many or a size class.

J: TRBJ2-1; size: .; V: TRBV10-2; CDR3: CASSEPQGSYNEQFF
J: TRBJ1-1; size: .; V: TRBV28; CDR3: CASSLRPGTGSTEAFF
J: TRBJ2-3; size: .; V: TRBV5-1; CDR3: CASVRGSTDTQYF
J: TRBJ2-3; size: .; V: TRBV10-3; CDR3: CAISDSTSGRVADTQYF
J: TRBJ2-1; size: .; V: TRBV11-2; CDR3: CASSSLAGRNEQFF
J: TRBJ1-1; size: .; V: TRBV2; CDR3: CASSGQGGTEAFF
J: TRBJ2-7; size: .; V: TRBV6-5; CDR3: CASSYVRGAYEQYF
J: TRBJ2-3; size: .; V: TRBV28; CDR3: CASSSPGGEGTDTQYF
J: TRBJ1-2; size: .; V: TRBV28; CDR3: CASSLAQQVNYGYTF
J: TRBJ2-5; size: .; V: TRBV30; CDR3: CAWSVRQGAPRETQYF
J: TRBJ1-4; size: .; V: TRBV28; CDR3: CASSFRVSTNEKLFF
J: TRBJ2-5; size: .; V: TRBV5-1; CDR3: CASSLGADYSQETQYF
J: TRBJ2-1; size: .; V: TRBV5-1; CDR3: CASSSNRGLAGNEQFF
J: TRBJ1-6; size: many; V: TRBV15; CDR3: CATSRLDGRRGSPLHF
J: TRBJ2-7; size: .; V: TRBV19; CDR3: CASSDSGVLLREQYF
J: TRBJ2-6; size: few; V: TRBV24-1; CDR3: CATSDSMGDRTSGANVLTF
J: TRBJ2-5; size: .; V: TRBV2; CDR3: CASSRLSGQETQYF
J: TRBJ2-2; size: .; V: TRBV28; CDR3: CASTGREGGSGELFF
J: TRBJ2-1; size: .; V: TRBV10-3; CDR3: CATLGQGPDEQFF
J: TRBJ2-5; size: .; V: TRBV29-1; CDR3: CSVLQGGPQYF
J: TRBJ2-7; size: .; V: TRBV15; CDR3: CATSPMERTYEQYF
J: TRBJ2-2; size: .; V: TRBV7-3; CDR3: CASSLAGGTGELFF
J: TRBJ1-6; size: .; V: TRBV3-1/TRBV3-2; CDR3: CASSQTGYNSPLHF
J: TRBJ1-6; size: .; V: TRBV2; CDR3: CASSQTGILPDSPLHF
J: TRBJ2-7; size: .; V: TRBV11-3; CDR3: CASNGTGVSYEQYF
J: TRBJ2-4; size: once; V: TRBV9; CDR3: CASSVDGMAYIQYF
J: TRBJ2-1; size: .; V: TRBV6-5; CDR3: CASSYGRDYNEQFF
J: TRBJ1-5; size: .; V: TRBV28; CDR3: CASSTGQGRKPQHF
J: TRBJ2-7; size: few; V: TRBV11-2; CDR3: CASSLGLNYEQYF
J: TRBJ2-1; size: .; V: TRBV29-1; CDR3: CSVEGLAAGEQFF
J: TRBJ2-3; size: .; V: TRBV5-8; CDR3: CASSNGTSGRADTQYF
J: TRBJ2-2; size: .; V: TRBV5-1; CDR3: CASSPTAGSRELFF
J: TRBJ2-1; size: .; V: TRBV28; CDR3: CASSFPRSGVNEQFF
J: TRBJ2-7; size: .; V: TRBV5-1; CDR3: CASSPDFGTSGRITYEQYF
J: TRBJ1-1; size: .; V: TRBV28; CDR3: CASSLRNTEAFF
J: TRBJ2-3; size: .; V: TRBV9; CDR3: CASSPWGGTDTQYF
J: TRBJ2-7; size: .; V: TRBV24-1; CDR3: CATSDQRTGGPFSYEQYF
J: TRBJ2-2; size: .; V: TRBV28; CDR3: CASSFLIPNTGELFF